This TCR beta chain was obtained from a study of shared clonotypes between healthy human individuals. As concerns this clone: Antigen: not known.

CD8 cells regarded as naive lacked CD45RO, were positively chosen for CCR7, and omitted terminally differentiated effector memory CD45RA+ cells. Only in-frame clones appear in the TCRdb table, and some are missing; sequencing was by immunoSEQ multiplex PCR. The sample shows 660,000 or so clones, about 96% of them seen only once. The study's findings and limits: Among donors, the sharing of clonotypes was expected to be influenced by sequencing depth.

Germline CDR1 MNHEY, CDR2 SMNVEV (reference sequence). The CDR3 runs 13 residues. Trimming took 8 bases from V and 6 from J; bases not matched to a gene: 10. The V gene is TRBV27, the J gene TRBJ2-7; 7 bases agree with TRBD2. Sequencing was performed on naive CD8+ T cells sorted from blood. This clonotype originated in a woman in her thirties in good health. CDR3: CASGTGGNFEQYF. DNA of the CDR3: TGTGCCAGCGGGACGGGAGGTAATTTCGAGCAGTACTTC.